Listed below are T cell receptor beta chains from one sample, sequenced in a study of regulatory T cells in long-lasting Graves disease. MiXCR, applied by TCRdb to the multiplex PCR reads, yields one record per CDR3 protein. The sample shows about 420,000 distinct CDR3 sequences, 20% to 25% of them seen only once. The sequenced sample was peripheral blood mononuclear cells (PBMCs), obtained when the disease was refractory, from a patient treated with antithyroid drugs. All receptors derive from a female donor with Graves disease. Each CDR3 is given with its conserved first and last residue. The D gene is left open where the match is weak. Clone size is shown for a subset of rows, as once, few, many or a class of expanded clone.

v_call	j_call	d_call	clone_size	cdr3_nt	cdr3_aa
TRBV6-9	TRBJ2-7	NA	many	TGTGCCAGCAGTTACGGGGTTGCCTTTTACGAGCAGTACTTC	CASSYGVAFYEQYF
TRBV4-1	TRBJ2-7	NA	NA	TGCGCCAGCAGCCTGGAGTGGACGGGGACCTACGAGCAGTACTTC	CASSLEWTGTYEQYF
TRBV18	TRBJ1-4	TRBD1	many	TGTGCCAGCTCACCACCAGGGACAGGGAAAAAACTGTTTTTT	CASSPPGTGKKLFF
TRBV15	TRBJ2-5	NA	many	TGTGCCACCAGCAGAGAGGCAATAGAGGGGCGAGAGACCCAGTACTTC	CATSREAIEGRETQYF
TRBV27	TRBJ1-1	NA	NA	TGTGCCAGCAGTTCCCCGGGTGAGGACACTGAAGCTTTCTTT	CASSSPGEDTEAFF
TRBV4-2	TRBJ2-2	NA	NA	TGTGCCAGCAGCCAAGGTAGCGGAGGCACCGGGGAGCTGTTTTTT	CASSQGSGGTGELFF
TRBV19	TRBJ2-6	NA	NA	TGTGCCAGTAGCTCAAGGGAGGCTGGGGCCAACGTCCTGACTTTC	CASSSREAGANVLTF
TRBV29-1	TRBJ1-2	NA	NA	TGCAGCGTTGAACCCCTAAACCAAATTAACTATGGCTACACCTTC	CSVEPLNQINYGYTF
TRBV18	TRBJ2-6	NA	few	TGTGCCAGCTCCCCGGGCCTCCCTGGGGCCAACGTCCTGACTTTC	CASSPGLPGANVLTF
TRBV30	TRBJ1-1	TRBD1	NA	TGTGCCTGTAAGGGCACAGGGGGCCTTAGGGCCACTGAAGCTTTCTTT	CACKGTGGLRATEAFF
TRBV30	TRBJ1-5	NA	few	TGTGCCTGGATTCACAGGTTGATTTATAGCAATCAGCCCCAGCATTTT	CAWIHRLIYSNQPQHF
TRBV30	TRBJ1-5	NA	few	TGTGCCTGCAAGGGGGGTAGTCAGCCCCAGCATTTT	CACKGGSQPQHF
TRBV3-1	TRBJ2-1	NA	few	TGTGCCAGCAGTAGGGGAGGCGGGGTCACTGCCAATGAGCAGTTCTTC	CASSRGGGVTANEQFF
TRBV11-2	TRBJ2-1	NA	once	TGTGCCAGCAGCTTACAGGGTCTCAGGGGCAATGAGCGTTTCTTC	CASSLQGLRGNERFF
TRBV18	TRBJ1-2	NA	NA	TGTGCCCGCCATATACAGGGCTATGGCTACACCTTC	CARHIQGYGYTF
TRBV2	TRBJ1-5	NA	NA	TGTGCCAGCGACACCGGGACACATAACCAGCCCCAGCATTTT	CASDTGTHNQPQHF
TRBV6-1	TRBJ2-4	NA	NA	TGTGCCAGCAGTACCTGGACAGCCCTAGCCAAAAACATTCAGTACTTC	CASSTWTALAKNIQYF
TRBV29-1	TRBJ1-4	NA	NA	TGCAGCGTTGAGGGACCGTATGAAAAACTGTTTTTT	CSVEGPYEKLFF
TRBV30	TRBJ2-3	NA	NA	TGTGCCTGGAGTGGTAGTGGAATCGCGCAGTATTTT	CAWSGSGIAQYF
TRBV7-2	TRBJ1-5	TRBD1	NA	TGTGCCAGCAGCGCCACCGGGACAGTCGATCAGCCCCAGCATTTT	CASSATGTVDQPQHF
TRBV28	TRBJ1-2	TRBD1	NA	TGTGCCAGCATCCGAGGGACAGGGGGCGGCTATGGCTACACCTTC	CASIRGTGGGYGYTF
TRBV5-1	TRBJ1-6	NA	NA	TGCGCCAGCAGCTTGGAGGGGTTCGGGTCCCCTAATTCACCCCTCCACTTT	CASSLEGFGSPNSPLHF
TRBV28	TRBJ1-1	NA	many	TGTGCCAGCCACGTTCAACCGGGAGTCCAAGCTTTCTTT	CASHVQPGVQAFF
TRBV6-1	TRBJ2-7	TRBD2	NA	TGTGCCAGCAGCCGTGCGGGACTACCAACCTACGAGCAGTACTTC	CASSRAGLPTYEQYF
TRBV28	TRBJ2-5	NA	many	TGTGCCAGCAGTATGGCGCCCGGCCAAGAGACCCAGTACTTC	CASSMAPGQETQYF
TRBV12-3/TRBV12-4	TRBJ1-6	NA	many	TGTGCCAGCAGTTTAACTGACAGAGGTTCACCCCTCCACTTT	CASSLTDRGSPLHF
TRBV20-1	TRBJ2-2	TRBD2	few	TGCAGTGCCATAGAGGGGCTAGCGGGTGCTTCGAACACCGGGGAGCTGTTTTTT	CSAIEGLAGASNTGELFF
TRBV20-1	TRBJ2-5	TRBD1	many	TGCAGTGCTACCAGGGACAGGATGGACCAAGAGACCCAGTACTTC	CSATRDRMDQETQYF
TRBV28	TRBJ1-5	TRBD1	NA	TGTGCCAGCAGAATCGCCGGGACAGGGTCTGGTCAGCCCCAGCATTTT	CASRIAGTGSGQPQHF
TRBV19	TRBJ1-2	NA	few	TGTGCCAGTAGTACCGGGACAAGCTATGGCTACACCTTC	CASSTGTSYGYTF
TRBV10-3	TRBJ2-7	TRBD2	few	TGTGCCATCAGTAGCACTACCGGGACTAGCAGTTCCGAGCAGTACTTC	CAISSTTGTSSSEQYF
TRBV30	TRBJ1-1	NA	few	TGTGCCGGGAAGACAGGTAGAGGGCACACTGAAGCTTTCTTT	CAGKTGRGHTEAFF
TRBV7-2	TRBJ1-6	TRBD1	NA	TGTGCCAGCAGCCGTAGACAGGGTTCTAATTCACCCCTCCACTTT	CASSRRQGSNSPLHF
TRBV20-1	TRBJ2-7	TRBD2	many	TGCAGTGCTAGAGATGCGTCTAGCGGGAACGAGCAGTACTTC	CSARDASSGNEQYF
TRBV7-2	TRBJ2-2	NA	NA	TGTGCCAGCAGCTTAGACGTCTTTGGCGGGGTCGCGAACACCGGGGAGCTGTTTTTT	CASSLDVFGGVANTGELFF
TRBV20-1	TRBJ2-5	NA	many	TGCAGTGCCAACCTTGACAGCGGCGGGGCCCAGTACTTC	CSANLDSGGAQYF
TRBV9	TRBJ1-1	TRBD1	few	TGTGCCAGCAGCGGACAGGGATTGACTGAAGCTTTCTTT	CASSGQGLTEAFF
TRBV19	TRBJ1-5	NA	NA	TGTGCCAGCTCAAGCGGGGGGGTAGGTCAGCCCCAGCATTTT	CASSSGGVGQPQHF
TRBV7-2	TRBJ1-6	NA	many	TGTGCCAGCAGCGCCTCCGGGACCGGGAATTCACCCCTCCACTTT	CASSASGTGNSPLHF
TRBV13	TRBJ2-7	TRBD2	NA	TGTGCCAGCAGCTTCCGACTAGCGGGAGGGCCATTCGTCGAGCAGTACTTC	CASSFRLAGGPFVEQYF
TRBV24-1	TRBJ2-3	TRBD2	few	TGTGCCACCAGTGATTCTGGGCTAGCGGGAGGATATACGCAGTATTTT	CATSDSGLAGGYTQYF
TRBV19	TRBJ1-1	TRBD1	NA	TGTGCCAGTAGTACGGGACAGACTCTTTGGATCAGTCTGAACACTGAAGCTTTCTTT	CASSTGQTLWISLNTEAFF
TRBV29-1	TRBJ1-2	NA	NA	TGCAGCGTTGTAACAGTTGGCTACACCTTC	CSVVTVGYTF
TRBV2	TRBJ2-7	NA	many	TGTGCCAGCGCGAAGGATCGACGGGCAGCCTACGAGCAGTACTTC	CASAKDRRAAYEQYF
TRBV5-1	TRBJ1-1	NA	NA	TGCGCCAGCAGCTTGGAAGGCAACATGAACACTGAAGCTTTCTTT	CASSLEGNMNTEAFF
TRBV20-1	TRBJ1-4	NA	many	TGCAGTTATACAGGGCGAAATGAAAAACTGTTTTTT	CSYTGRNEKLFF
TRBV28	TRBJ2-4	NA	many	TGTGCCAGCAGGAAAATTGGGGTATCCAAAAACATTCAGTACTTC	CASRKIGVSKNIQYF
TRBV2	TRBJ1-4	TRBD1	many	TGTGCCAGGGGACAGGGGAATGAAAAACTGTTTTTT	CARGQGNEKLFF
TRBV2	TRBJ2-7	NA	NA	TGTGCCAGCGTCGGTGGGATCTACGAGCAGTACTTC	CASVGGIYEQYF
TRBV19	TRBJ2-7	TRBD2	NA	TGTGCCAGTAGGATGGGAGGGGTCATCGACGAGCAGTACTTC	CASRMGGVIDEQYF
TRBV28	TRBJ1-2	NA	many	TGTGCCAGCAGTTCCCCGCCCATCTTGACAGCTTATGGCTACACCTTC	CASSSPPILTAYGYTF
TRBV27	TRBJ1-1	NA	many	TGTGCCAGCAGTCCCCTCGACAGGAACACTGAAGCTTTCTTT	CASSPLDRNTEAFF
TRBV12-3/TRBV12-4	TRBJ2-2	TRBD1	many	TGTGCCAGCAGCGATACCAACAGGGGGAAGACCGGGGAGCTGTTTTTT	CASSDTNRGKTGELFF